A selection of T cell receptor beta chains follows, all from one sample in a study of shared clonotypes between healthy human individuals. The assay was immunoSEQ multiplex PCR, and TCRdb's table has in-frame clones only and misses some. The data contain about 2 million clones, approximately 95% of them singletons. Sequenced: naive CD8+ T cells sorted from blood. These TCRs come from a man aged 18 to 29 in good health. Both conserved end residues are part of each CDR3. The D gene is left open where the match is weak.

j_call,v_call,cdr3_length,d_call,cdr3_nt,cdr3_aa
TRBJ2-1,TRBV19,16,TRBD2,TGTGCCAGTAGTATAACTAGCGGGATAGGTTGGAATGAGCAGTTCTTC,CASSITSGIGWNEQFF
TRBJ1-2,TRBV9,17,TRBD1,TGTGCCAGCAGCGACCGGGACAGCCTATACAACTACTATGGCTACACCTTC,CASSDRDSLYNYYGYTF
TRBJ2-1,TRBV25-1,14,TRBD2,TGTGCCAGCAGTCGCGGGAGGGCTTACAATGAGCAGTTCTTC,CASSRGRAYNEQFF
TRBJ2-7,TRBV4-1,12,NA,TGCGCCAGCAGCCAGGGGCCCTCCGAGCAGTACTTC,CASSQGPSEQYF
TRBJ2-7,TRBV7-2,15,NA,TGTGCCAGCAGCTTGCACGGACAGATGTCCTACGAGCAGTACTTC,CASSLHGQMSYEQYF
TRBJ2-7,TRBV21-1,17,NA,TGTGCCAGCAGCAAAGTTTTTCAGGGACTGAGGCCCTACGAGCAGTACTTC,CASSKVFQGLRPYEQYF
TRBJ2-5,TRBV6-1,16,TRBD2,TGTGCCAGCAGTGACTGGGAACTAGCGGGGCAAGAGACCCAGTACTTC,CASSDWELAGQETQYF
TRBJ1-1,TRBV7-9,13,NA,TGTGCCAGCAGTTACGCCTTGGGGAATGAAGCTTTCTTT,CASSYALGNEAFF
TRBJ2-2,TRBV11-2,13,NA,TGTGCCAGCAGCCTGGAACACACCGGGGAGCTGTTTTTT,CASSLEHTGELFF
TRBJ2-6,TRBV4-1,17,TRBD2,TGCGCCAGCAGCTTCCGGACTAGCGGGCCTGGGGCCAACGTCCTGACTTTC,CASSFRTSGPGANVLTF
TRBJ2-7,TRBV7-8,15,TRBD1,TGTGCCAGCAGCTCCCTGGACAGGGAGACCTACGAGCAGTACTTC,CASSSLDRETYEQYF
TRBJ2-7,TRBV7-8,16,TRBD2,TGTGCCAGCAGCAAACTAGCGGGAGGGGCCGCCCACGAGCAGTACTTC,CASSKLAGGAAHEQYF
TRBJ1-4,TRBV7-9,15,TRBD1,TGTGCCAGCAGCCCCCCACAGGGGACTAATGAAAAACTGTTTTTT,CASSPPQGTNEKLFF
TRBJ1-1,TRBV29-1,14,NA,TGCAGCGTTGAAAGCCCCGCTACAGGACTCCAAGCTTTCTTT,CSVESPATGLQAFF
TRBJ2-7,TRBV13,13,TRBD2,TGTGCCAGCAGCTCAGGGACTAGCGGGGAGCAGTACTTC,CASSSGTSGEQYF
TRBJ2-1,TRBV4-1,14,TRBD2,TGCGCCAGCAGCCCCGGTTGGGGGGGTAATGAGCAGTTCTTC,CASSPGWGGNEQFF
TRBJ2-7,TRBV28,14,TRBD1,TGTGCCAGCACTCCTTCGGACAGGGTCCACGAGCAGTACTTC,CASTPSDRVHEQYF
TRBJ1-2,TRBV9,16,TRBD1,TGTGCCAGCAGTGTACACCCGCAGGGGGATCGCTATGGCTACACCTTC,CASSVHPQGDRYGYTF
TRBJ2-7,TRBV18,16,TRBD2,TGTGCCAGCTCACCATACCCGCAGGGGACTAGCTACGAGCAGTACTTC,CASSPYPQGTSYEQYF
TRBJ2-7,TRBV7-8,16,TRBD2,TGTGCCAGCAGCCAATCGGGAGCGGGGAGGTCCTACGAGCAGTACTTC,CASSQSGAGRSYEQYF
TRBJ2-1,TRBV9,15,TRBD2,TGTGCCAGCAGCATCGGGACTAGCGGGATCAGTGAGCAGTTCTTC,CASSIGTSGISEQFF
TRBJ1-4,TRBV28,14,TRBD1,TGTGCCAGCCGTTTGGAGACAGGGATTGAAAAACTGTTTTTT,CASRLETGIEKLFF
TRBJ2-7,TRBV4-1,15,TRBD1,TGCGCCAGCAGCCAAGAGACAGGGGTCCCCTACGAGCAGTACTTC,CASSQETGVPYEQYF
TRBJ2-1,TRBV28,16,TRBD2,TGTGCCAGCAGTTCCCCGGGACTAGGGGCTAGGGATGAGCAGTTCTTC,CASSSPGLGARDEQFF
TRBJ2-3,TRBV29-1,17,TRBD2,TGCAGCGTTGAAGATGTGGTGGGGACTAGGAGCACAGATACGCAGTATTTT,CSVEDVVGTRSTDTQYF
TRBJ2-5,TRBV13,14,TRBD2,TGTGCCAGCAGCCCCAAAACTAGCGAAGGGACCCAGTACTTC,CASSPKTSEGTQYF
TRBJ2-7,TRBV5-8,14,NA,TGTGCCAGCAGCTTGGGGCAGGGGTCCTACGAGCAGTACTTC,CASSLGQGSYEQYF
TRBJ1-4,TRBV7-3,15,TRBD1,TGTGCCAGCAGCGCCTCCGGGACAGGGGACGAAAAACTGTTTTTT,CASSASGTGDEKLFF
TRBJ2-7,TRBV6-5,14,NA,TGTGCCAGCAGTTACGGGCAGGGGGGTGGCGAGCAGTACTTC,CASSYGQGGGEQYF